This TCR beta chain comes out of a study of blood T cell repertoires in COVID-19. Original analysis: Amplification from reference gene primers served as the basis for estimated nucleated cell counts. This table comes from immunoSEQ multiplex PCR, and its TCRdb copy is limited to in-frame clones, with some not included. That table furnishes V, J and clone size, whereas the DNA furnished D and trimming. This sample has 45,000 to 65,000 clones, with 78% found just once. The sample consisted of peripheral blood. The TCR sequence derives from a human donor in a cohort sampled during active COVID-19.

The DNA of the CDR3 is TGTGCCAGCACCATTGGACTAGCGGGCCCCGGGGATACGCAGTATTTT. It is translated as CASTIGLAGPGDTQYF. The genes are TRBV28 and TRBJ2-3; TRBD2 agrees at 11 bases. Germline lookup yields CDR1 MDHEN and CDR2 SYDVKM. This CDR3 contains 16 residues. The J segment lost 6 bases and the V segment lost 7 bases, leaving 12 bases of the junction unmatched. Full variable domain (outside the CDR3, taken from reference TRBV28 and TRBJ2-3): DVKVTQSSRYLVKRTGEKVFLECVQDMDHENMFWYRQDPGLGLRLIYFSYDVKMKEKGDIPEGYSVSREKKERFSLILESASTNQTSMYLCASTIGLAGPGDTQYFGPGTRLTVL.